This is a list of T cell receptor beta chains from one sample in a study of T cells in Graves' hyperthyroidism and ophthalmopathy. TCRdb fed the multiplex PCR reads into MiXCR, producing one record per CDR3 protein. In the table there are approximately 300,000 distinct CDR3 sequences, about a sixth of which are singletons. Sequencing was carried out using blood. These receptors were obtained from a woman aged 60-70 years with Graves' ophthalmopathy. The CDR3 runs from the conserved cysteine through the conserved F or W. The D gene is left open where the match is weak. A clone size is listed for some rows: how often the clone was seen (once, few, many), or a class if it is expanded.

J gene | clone size | D gene | V gene | CDR3 protein | CDR3 DNA
TRBJ1-1 | few | NA | TRBV6-1 | CASSPLLNTEAFF | TGTGCCAGCAGTCCCCTCTTGAACACTGAAGCTTTCTTT
TRBJ1-1 | many | NA | TRBV20-1 | CSAYDSYTEAFF | TGCAGTGCCTACGACTCGTACACTGAAGCTTTCTTT
TRBJ1-2 | NA | NA | TRBV29-1 | CSLGSDYGYTF | TGCAGCTTGGGGTCAGACTATGGCTACACCTTC
TRBJ2-5 | many | NA | TRBV12-3/TRBV12-4 | CASSLGVGETQYF | TGTGCCAGCAGTTTAGGGGTTGGAGAGACCCAGTACTTC
TRBJ2-1 | NA | NA | TRBV19 | CASSKFRQAGGNEQFF | TGTGCCAGTAGTAAATTCAGACAGGCCGGGGGCAATGAGCAGTTCTTC
TRBJ2-3 | few | NA | TRBV6-5 | CASSSPASSTDTQYF | TGTGCCAGCAGTTCGCCCGCCAGTTCCACAGATACGCAGTATTTT
TRBJ1-2 | many | NA | TRBV7-9 | CASSQQSNYGYTF | TGTGCCAGCAGCCAACAGTCTAACTATGGCTACACCTTC
TRBJ2-6 | NA | NA | TRBV5-5 | CASSRTHSSGANVLTF | TGTGCCAGCAGCCGCACTCACTCCTCTGGGGCCAACGTCCTGACTTTC
TRBJ2-2 | many | TRBD2 | TRBV6-1 | CASNRLAGGNTGELFF | TGTGCCAGCAATAGACTAGCGGGGGGGAACACCGGGGAGCTGTTTTTT
TRBJ1-2 | many | TRBD1 | TRBV3-1 | CASSLRQGAAYGYTF | TGTGCCAGCAGCCTCCGACAGGGGGCTGCCTATGGCTACACCTTC
TRBJ2-7 | NA | NA | TRBV27 | CASSFLRGEQYF | TGTGCCAGCAGTTTCCTCAGGGGCGAGCAGTACTTC
TRBJ1-1 | many | NA | TRBV11-2 | CASSRRVNTEAFF | TGTGCCAGCAGCCGACGGGTTAACACTGAAGCTTTCTTT
TRBJ2-5 | few | NA | TRBV10-1 | CASSEQQGETQYF | TGCGCCAGCAGTGAGCAACAGGGAGAGACCCAGTACTTC
TRBJ2-3 | NA | NA | TRBV27 | CASSLRGRSTVTQYF | TGTGCCAGCAGTTTAAGGGGCAGGAGCACAGTTACGCAGTATTTT
TRBJ2-7 | many | NA | TRBV6-2/TRBV6-3 | CASSSQRQAAYEQYF | TGTGCCAGCAGTTCCCAGCGACAGGCAGCCTACGAGCAGTACTTC
TRBJ1-2 | many | TRBD1 | TRBV4-1 | CASSQGDRRYGYTF | TGCGCCAGCAGCCAGGGGGACAGGAGGTATGGCTACACCTTC
TRBJ2-7 | many | NA | TRBV7-2 | CASSFGQGGEYEQYF | TGTGCCAGCAGCTTTGGACAGGGAGGGGAGTACGAGCAGTACTTC
TRBJ2-1 | many | NA | TRBV4-1 | CASSSNSWTVSTHEQFF | TGCGCCAGCTCCTCAAATTCTTGGACCGTCTCCACCCATGAGCAGTTCTTC
TRBJ1-4 | NA | NA | TRBV7-9 | CASSLADEKLFF | TGTGCCAGCAGCTTAGCTGATGAAAAACTGTTTTTT
TRBJ2-1 | NA | TRBD2 | TRBV27 | CASSPRTSGSGNEQFF | TGTGCCAGCAGTCCCCGGACTAGCGGGAGTGGTAATGAGCAGTTCTTC
TRBJ1-2 | many | NA | TRBV5-5 | CASSLVSASNYGYTF | TGTGCCAGCAGCTTAGTGTCAGCCTCTAACTATGGCTACACCTTC
TRBJ2-7 | few | NA | TRBV6-1 | CASSDRDREQYF | TGTGCCAGCAGTGATCGGGATCGCGAGCAGTACTTC
TRBJ1-1 | many | TRBD1 | TRBV12-3/TRBV12-4 | CASTIRGTVNTEAFF | TGTGCCAGCACAATAAGAGGGACAGTGAACACTGAAGCTTTCTTT
TRBJ1-2 | few | NA | TRBV7-9 | CASSLVVSLYGYTF | TGTGCCAGCAGCTTAGTGGTCAGTCTCTATGGCTACACCTTC
TRBJ1-1 | NA | TRBD1 | TRBV6-1 | CASSEARWSWGQGAGKAFF | TGTGCCAGCAGTGAAGCAAGATGGAGTTGGGGACAGGGGGCCGGAAAAGCTTTCTTT
TRBJ2-1 | few | NA | TRBV7-6 | CASSPRLGGEQFF | TGTGCCAGCAGCCCCAGACTCGGCGGTGAGCAGTTCTTC
TRBJ2-3 | few | NA | TRBV10-1 | CASSVMWTDTQYF | TGCGCCAGCAGTGTGATGTGGACAGATACGCAGTATTTT
TRBJ2-1 | many | NA | TRBV6-1 | CASSPGYYNEQFF | TGTGCCAGCAGCCCAGGGTACTACAATGAGCAGTTCTTC
TRBJ1-2 | NA | NA | TRBV29-1 | CSVEEIGASPKRFYGYTF | TGCAGCGTTGAAGAGATCGGGGCCTCCCCAAAACGATTCTATGGCTACACCTTC
TRBJ2-2 | many | NA | TRBV6-1 | CASSPYGGVTGELFF | TGTGCCAGCAGTCCGTACGGGGGAGTAACCGGGGAGCTGTTTTTT
TRBJ2-1 | NA | TRBD2 | TRBV20-1 | CSARGTSGRASYNEQFF | TGCAGTGCTAGGGGGACTAGCGGGAGGGCCTCTTACAATGAGCAGTTCTTC